This T cell receptor beta chain was recorded in a study of Graves' ophthalmopathy and Graves' hyperthyroidism. In the study overall: Hyperthyroidism showing no ophthalmopathy within 18 months of follow-up was stable.

Aged 18 to 65, hyperthyroidism patients had been newly diagnosed, with under 2 months' duration. In this cohort, patients with other autoimmune diseases, uncontrolled infections, pregnancy or lactation were excluded. Investigators amplified TCR beta CDR3 regions from RNA transcripts. The authors performed first-round RT-PCR with HTBI primers and then a second-round multiplex PCR. TCRdb processed the multiplex PCR reads anew with MiXCR; each CDR3 protein has one entry. This table has around 590,000 distinct CDR3 sequences, approximately 35% appearing once. V was clipped by 3 bases and J by 14 bases, with 14 bases between them. The CDR3 length is 12 residues. In germline, CDR1 is ENHRY, CDR2 SYGVKD.

This sequence was found in an adult man with Graves' hyperthyroidism. Sequencing input: peripheral blood or thyroid tissue (not recorded which). The chain has TRBV10-3 and TRBJ1-5, with a possible D match to TRBD1 (5 bases). As DNA, the CDR3 is TGTGCCATCAGTGAAAGTGTGGGGACTGAGCATTTT. It codes for CAISESVGTEHF.